These 15 T cell receptor beta chains originate from one sample sequenced in a study of CD8 T cells in Susac syndrome. Reverse transcription of about 0.45 to 1 ug RNA was performed with random hexamers. TCRdb re-called the immunoSEQ multiplex PCR reads with MiXCR, one entry per CDR3 protein. The sample has approximately 80,000 distinct CDR3 sequences; approximately 94% are singletons. Input material: CD8+ T cells from PBMCs. The receptor set was obtained from a human donor with Susac syndrome.

This chain uses TRBV28 with TRBJ2-7; D is uncertain. The CDR3 covers 13 residues. Germline CDR1 is MDHEN and CDR2 is SYDVKM. The ends were cut back, 3 bases at V and 3 bases at J, with 9 bases in the middle. The CDR3: CASSLAGSYEQYF. The CDR3, as DNA: TGTGCCAGCAGTTTGGCAGGAAGCTACGAGCAGTACTTC.

V is TRBV7-9 and J is TRBJ1-4; 7 nucleotides align to TRBD1. The V gene end was trimmed by 7 bases and the J gene end by 6 bases; junction bases not matched to a gene: 23. CDR3 size: 19 residues. The germline CDR1 and CDR2 sequences are SEHNR and FQNEAQ (reference sequence). The CDR3 reads CASTARGTETGTPDEKLFF. The CDR3 DNA sequence: TGTGCCAGCACCGCAAGGGGGACCGAGACAGGGACGCCGGATGAAAAACTGTTTTTT.

This rearrangement joins TRBV12-3 or TRBV12-4 to TRBJ2-5; TRBD2 matches 10 bases. The CDR3 spans 13 residues. With V trimmed by 5 bases and J by 7 bases, 4 bases remained unmatched. CDR3 bases: TGTGCCAGCAGTCCTAGCGGGGGCTGGACCCAGTACTTC. It translates to CASSPSGGWTQYF.

The chain has TRBV12-3 or TRBV12-4 and TRBJ2-5; TRBD1 is a possible D gene (5 bases). Trimming pared 1 base from V and 3 bases from J, leaving 9 bases between. This CDR3 has 14 residues. CDR3 DNA: TGTGCCAGCAGTTTAGGTACAGGAGAAGAGACCCAGTACTTC. Encoded protein: CASSLGTGEETQYF.

The rearrangement uses TRBV2 and TRBJ2-7, with D possibly TRBD1 on 6 matching bases. V lost 6 bases to trimming and J lost 4 bases, with 19 bases between them. Germline V CDR1 and CDR2: SNHLY, FYNNEI. The CDR3 spans 15 residues. The chain's CDR3 is CASRNRATPLYEQYF. The DNA of the CDR3 is TGTGCCAGCAGAAACAGGGCTACTCCTCTGTACGAGCAGTACTTC.

The gene calls are TRBV9 and TRBJ2-5; D could derive from TRBD1 or TRBD2 (5 bases each). CDR3 length equals 15 residues. Germline CDR1 reads SGDLS; CDR2 reads YYNGEE. The ends were cut back, 0 bases at V and 1 base at J, with 10 bases in the middle. CDR3 in DNA: TGTGCCAGCAGCGTAGGGGACGGTTCCCAAGAGACCCAGTACTTC. Its translation: CASSVGDGSQETQYF.

The chain recombines TRBV20-1 with TRBJ2-3; 10 bases map to TRBD2. CDR3 size: 14 residues. In germline, CDR1 is DFQATT, CDR2 SNEGSKA (reference sequence). Trimming cost V 6 bases and J 2 bases; bases outside gene matches: 5. In nucleotides, the CDR3 is TGCAGTGCCTGGAGCGGGGGGGCCACAGATACGCAGTATTTT. Its protein product is CSAWSGGATDTQYF.

The V and J genes are TRBV9 and TRBJ2-1; 7 bases are a match to TRBD2. Trimming at V came to 3 bases and at J to 0 bases, leaving 6 bases not matched to a gene. This CDR3 is 16 amino acids long. The germline gives CDR1 SGDLS, CDR2 YYNGEE. The CDR3 DNA follows: TGTGCCAGCAGCGCCAAAGCGGGGAGCTCCTACAATGAGCAGTTCTTC. Amino acid sequence: CASSAKAGSSYNEQFF.

The CDR3 is CATSRAGYDDGYTF. The CDR3 DNA is TGTGCCACCAGCAGAGCAGGGTATGATGATGGCTACACCTTC. This rearrangement joins TRBV15 to TRBJ1-2; tentatively, D is TRBD1 (5 bases). The CDR3 has 14 amino acids. Trimming removed 1 base from V and 6 bases from J, with 12 bases in between. Germline V lookup: CDR1 LNHNV, CDR2 YYDKDF (reference sequence).

The chain recombines TRBV10-3 with TRBJ1-4; D call uncertain. The CDR3 totals 13 residues. V lost 11 bases to trimming and J lost 6 bases, with 16 bases between them. Germline CDR1 is ENHRY and CDR2 is SYGVKD. CDR3 sequence (DNA): TGTGCCGCAGCAAATCCGCTGGATGAAAAACTGTTTTTT. Protein sequence: CAAANPLDEKLFF.

This clonotype was seen only a few times. The V gene is TRBV9, the J gene TRBJ2-1, with 8 positions matching TRBD2. J was trimmed by 1 base and V by 0 bases; bases with no gene match: 0. The CDR3 consists of 15 residues. Looked up from germline, CDR1 is SGDLS and CDR2 is YYNGEE. CDR3 sequence: CASSVGGGSYNEQFF. CDR3 sequence (DNA): TGTGCCAGCAGCGTAGGCGGGGGGTCCTACAATGAGCAGTTCTTC.

The chain uses TRBV6-5 and TRBJ1-2; D gene uncertain. Germline CDR1 reads MNHEY; CDR2 reads SVGAGI. V was cut by 1 base and J by 0 bases, with 6 bases left in between. The CDR3 is 14 residues long. For the CDR3, the DNA is TGTGCCAGCAGTTACTATCCTGCTAACTATGGCTACACCTTC. Protein product: CASSYYPANYGYTF.

A single count supports this clonotype. The chain employs TRBV11-2 and TRBJ2-7; possibly TRBD1 or TRBD2 for D (5 bases each). Per germline, CDR1 SGHAT and CDR2 FQNNGV. This CDR3 spans 14 amino acids. V was cut by 2 bases and J by 5 bases, with 13 bases left in between. CDR3 loop: CASSLRGSIHEQYF. The CDR3, as DNA: TGTGCCAGCAGCTTACGGGGCAGTATCCACGAGCAGTACTTC.

The rearrangement links TRBV7-9 to TRBJ2-7, with D tentatively TRBD2 (5 bases). The CDR3 has 11 amino acids. The V end lost 7 bases, the J end lost 5 bases, and 9 bases lay between the germline ends. The germline CDR1 and CDR2 sequences are SEHNR and FQNEAQ (reference sequence). The CDR3 protein is CASTGLDEQYF. DNA for the CDR3: TGTGCCAGCACCGGACTTGACGAGCAGTACTTC.

This rearrangement joins TRBV12-5 to TRBJ2-5, with D possibly being TRBD2 (5 bases). V lost 6 bases, J lost 0 bases, and 5 bases lay in between. The CDR3 is 12 amino acids. CDR1 is LGHNT and CDR2 is FRNRAP in the germline V gene. CDR3 sequence reads: CASGGDQETQYF. As DNA, the CDR3 is TGTGCTAGTGGCGGGGACCAAGAGACCCAGTACTTC.